The 3 T cell receptor beta chains listed next were all sequenced from one sample in a study of cytomegalovirus exposure and HLA in healthy donors. Primers for the PCR totalled 60 Vbeta and 13 Jbeta. The repertoire was sequenced with immunoSEQ multiplex PCR; TCRdb's copy has only in-frame clones and lacks some. The sample consists of over 150,000 clones, 65% to 85% of them appearing once. The sequenced material came from PBMCs. These receptors were obtained from a boy aged 2 to 10 in good health and CMV-seronegative.

This chain joins TRBV7-2 and TRBJ2-7; possible D gene TRBD1, 5 bases. Trimming removed 1 base from V and 3 bases from J, with 10 bases in between. Germline CDR1 reads SGHTA; CDR2 reads FQGNSA. This CDR3 has 14 residues. CDR3 amino acids: CASSLEGSNYEQYF. DNA for the CDR3: TGTGCCAGCAGCTTAGAGGGGTCTAACTACGAGCAGTACTTC.

The V call is TRBV4-3, the J call TRBJ2-1; TRBD2 agrees at 12 bases. The germline CDR1 and CDR2 sequences are LGHNA and YSLEER. V shed 0 bases, J shed 14 bases, and the junction held 8 bases outside the gene matches. The CDR3 runs 15 residues. CDR3 sequence reads: CASSQDSASGGAEFF. CDR3 coding DNA: TGCGCCAGCAGCCAAGATTCGGCTAGCGGGGGGGCCGAGTTCTTC.

This clone was picked up a small number of times. One end of the junction fails to match germline, which may point to a read error. The V call is TRBV7-2, the J call TRBJ2-3; TRBD2 agrees at 14 bases. This CDR3 region has 13 residues. Looked up from germline, CDR1 is SGHTA and CDR2 is FQGNSA. The chain's CDR3 is CASSLTGLAGGDF. In DNA form, the CDR3 reads TGTGCCAGCAGCTTAACAGGACTAGCGGGGGGAGATTTT.